Listed below are T cell receptor beta chains from one sample, sequenced in a study of T cell changes during pregnancy in multiple sclerosis. TCRdb keeps only in-frame clones here, not all; method: immunoSEQ multiplex PCR. This sample has under 50,000 clones, with around 93% found just once. The sample consisted of CD8+ T cells from peripheral blood mononuclear cells, taken in the first trimester of pregnancy. All receptors derive from a female donor with multiple sclerosis, enrolled in a pregnancy study. Both conserved end residues are part of each CDR3. The D gene is left open where the match is weak. Some rows mark clone size as missing; the rest say once, few, many or name a class of expanded clone.

>NA|TRBV7-8|TRBJ2-7|TRBD2
CASSFPQGREDPYEQYF
TGTGCCAGCAGCTTCCCCCAGGGGCGGGAGGACCCCTACGAGCAGTACTTC
>NA|TRBV2|TRBJ2-2|NA
CASRSSGGTGELFF
TGTGCCAGCAGGTCCTCGGGTGGGACCGGGGAGCTGTTTTTT
>once|TRBV6-5|TRBJ1-5|NA
CASSYSSGARQPQHF
TGTGCCAGCAGTTACTCGAGCGGGGCTCGTCAGCCCCAGCATTTT
>NA|TRBV7-9|TRBJ2-3|TRBD2
CASSFPLTSGGITDTQYF
TGTGCCAGCAGCTTTCCTTTGACTAGCGGAGGCATCACAGATACGCAGTATTTT
>NA|TRBV13|TRBJ2-5|NA
CASSLESEQGTQYF
TGTGCCAGCAGCTTAGAGTCGGAGCAGGGGACCCAGTACTTC
>NA|TRBV9|TRBJ2-2|TRBD2
CASSPSGGPGELFF
TGTGCCAGCAGCCCCAGCGGGGGGCCCGGGGAGCTGTTTTTT
>NA|TRBV7-6|TRBJ1-4|NA
CASSGTVGVNEKLFF
TGTGCCAGCAGCGGCACGGTGGGAGTGAATGAAAAACTGTTTTTT
>NA|TRBV7-2|TRBJ2-1|TRBD2
CASSSTLGLAGIDNNEQFF
TGTGCCAGCAGCTCCACCCTGGGACTAGCGGGGATAGACAACAATGAGCAGTTCTTC
>once|TRBV7-6|TRBJ1-3|NA
CASSSTGAAGNTIYF
TGTGCCAGCAGCTCGACAGGCGCCGCGGGAAACACCATATATTTT
>NA|TRBV5-1|TRBJ2-6|NA
CASSLDPSGANVLTF
TGCGCCAGCAGCTTGGATCCATCTGGGGCCAACGTCCTGACTTTC
>once|TRBV13|TRBJ2-2|NA
CASRDKRGITGELFF
TGTGCCAGCAGGGATAAACGAGGAATCACCGGGGAGCTGTTTTTT
>NA|TRBV4-3|TRBJ2-7|NA
CASSQGQNYEQYF
TGCGCCAGCAGCCAAGGTCAGAACTACGAGCAGTACTTC
>NA|TRBV9|TRBJ1-2|NA
CASSDRTRGGYTF
TGTGCCAGCAGCGATAGGACCCGGGGGGGCTACACCTTC
>NA|TRBV2|TRBJ2-3|NA
CASRQGSDTQYF
TGTGCCAGCAGGCAGGGTTCAGATACGCAGTATTTT
>NA|TRBV30|TRBJ2-7|NA
CAWSVSLHYEQYF
TGTGCCTGGAGTGTGAGTCTTCACTACGAGCAGTACTTC
>once|TRBV27|TRBJ1-5|TRBD1
CASEEGQGNNQPQHF
TGTGCCAGCGAAGAGGGACAGGGGAACAATCAGCCCCAGCATTTT
>NA|TRBV4-2|TRBJ2-5|TRBD1
CASSRRRTGEETQYF
TGTGCCAGCAGCCGACGCCGAACAGGGGAAGAGACCCAGTACTTC
>once|TRBV6-1|TRBJ2-1|NA
CASSEARGFYNEQFF
TGTGCCAGCAGTGAAGCGCGAGGGTTCTACAATGAGCAGTTCTTC
>NA|TRBV9|TRBJ2-7|TRBD2
CASSVAGSGNYEQYF
TGTGCCAGCAGCGTAGCGGGTAGCGGGAACTACGAGCAGTACTTC
>NA|TRBV28|TRBJ1-1|NA
CASTSPRTRGDTEAFF
TGTGCCAGCACCTCGCCCCGCACCCGGGGGGACACTGAAGCTTTCTTT
>NA|TRBV7-8|TRBJ1-3|TRBD1
CASSAGTAQTPSGNTIYF
TGTGCCAGCAGCGCCGGGACAGCCCAAACCCCCTCTGGAAACACCATATATTTT
>NA|TRBV5-4|TRBJ1-5|NA
CASSPGGPGSNQPQHF
TGTGCCAGCAGTCCTGGGGGCCCCGGGAGCAATCAGCCCCAGCATTTT
>NA|TRBV9|TRBJ1-2|NA
CASSVGAGADYGYTF
TGTGCCAGCAGCGTAGGTGCTGGGGCGGACTATGGCTACACCTTC
>NA|TRBV7-6|TRBJ2-2|NA
CASSFSSLGEGELFF
TGTGCCAGCAGCTTTTCCTCTTTGGGCGAGGGGGAGCTGTTTTTT
>NA|TRBV1|TRBJ2-3|NA
CTPLGGRGSTDTQYF
TGCACCCCCTTGGGCGGGAGAGGGAGCACAGATACGCAGTATTTT
>once|TRBV6-1|TRBJ2-1|NA
CASTGGFFSTNEQFF
TGTGCCAGCACTGGAGGTTTCTTTTCTACCAATGAGCAGTTCTTC
>NA|TRBV4-2|TRBJ1-2|TRBD1
CATWGQGYGYTF
TGTGCCACCTGGGGACAGGGATATGGCTACACCTTC
>once|TRBV28|TRBJ2-5|TRBD1
CASSLADRYIQETQYF
TGTGCCAGCAGTTTAGCGGACAGGTATATTCAAGAGACCCAGTACTTC
>NA|TRBV7-3|TRBJ2-1|NA
CASSDGGGEQFF
TGTGCCAGCTCCGATGGCGGTGGCGAGCAGTTCTTC